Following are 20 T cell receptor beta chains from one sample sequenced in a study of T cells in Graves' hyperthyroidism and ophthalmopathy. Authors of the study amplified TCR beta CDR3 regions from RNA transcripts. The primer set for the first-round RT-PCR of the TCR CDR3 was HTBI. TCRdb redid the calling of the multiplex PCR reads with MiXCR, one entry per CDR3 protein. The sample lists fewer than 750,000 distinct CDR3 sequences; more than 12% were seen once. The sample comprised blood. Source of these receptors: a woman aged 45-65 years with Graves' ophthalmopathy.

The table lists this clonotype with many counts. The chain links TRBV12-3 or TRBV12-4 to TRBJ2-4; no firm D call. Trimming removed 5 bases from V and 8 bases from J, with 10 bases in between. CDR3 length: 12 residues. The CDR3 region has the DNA TGTGCCAGCAGTCCCGCGCCGGACATTCAGTACTTC. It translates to CASSPAPDIQYF.

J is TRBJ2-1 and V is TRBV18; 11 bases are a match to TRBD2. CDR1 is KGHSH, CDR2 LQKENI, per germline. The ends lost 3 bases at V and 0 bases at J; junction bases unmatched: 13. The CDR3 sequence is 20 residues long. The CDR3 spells CASSPYVPSGRPSSYNEQFF. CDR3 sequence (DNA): TGTGCCAGCTCACCTTATGTGCCTAGCGGGAGGCCGAGCTCCTACAATGAGCAGTTCTTC.

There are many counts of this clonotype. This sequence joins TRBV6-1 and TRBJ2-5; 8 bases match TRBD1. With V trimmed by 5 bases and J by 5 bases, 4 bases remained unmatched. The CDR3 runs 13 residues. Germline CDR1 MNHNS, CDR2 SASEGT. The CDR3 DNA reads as TGTGCCAGCAGTTACAGGGGGACCGAGACCCAGTACTTC. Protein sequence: CASSYRGTETQYF.

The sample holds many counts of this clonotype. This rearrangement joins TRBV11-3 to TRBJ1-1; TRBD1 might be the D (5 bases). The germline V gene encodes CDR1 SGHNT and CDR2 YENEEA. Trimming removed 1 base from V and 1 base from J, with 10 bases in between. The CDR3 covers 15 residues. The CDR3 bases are TGTGCCAGCAGCTTAGCATCGACAGCGAACACTGAAGCTTTCTTT. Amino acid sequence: CASSLASTANTEAFF.

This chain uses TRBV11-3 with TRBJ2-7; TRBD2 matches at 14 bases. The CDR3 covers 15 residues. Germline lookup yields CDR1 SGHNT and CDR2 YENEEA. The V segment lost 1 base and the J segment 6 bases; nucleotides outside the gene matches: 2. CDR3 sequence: CASSLGTSGRREQYF. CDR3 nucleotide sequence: TGTGCCAGCAGCTTAGGGACTAGCGGGAGGCGCGAGCAGTACTTC. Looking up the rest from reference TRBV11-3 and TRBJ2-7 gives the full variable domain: EAGVVQSPRYKIIEKKQPVAFWCNPISGHNTLYWYLQNLGQGPELLIRYENEEAVDDSQLPKDRFSAERLKGVDSTLKIQPAELGDSAVYLCASSLGTSGRREQYFGPGTRLTVT.

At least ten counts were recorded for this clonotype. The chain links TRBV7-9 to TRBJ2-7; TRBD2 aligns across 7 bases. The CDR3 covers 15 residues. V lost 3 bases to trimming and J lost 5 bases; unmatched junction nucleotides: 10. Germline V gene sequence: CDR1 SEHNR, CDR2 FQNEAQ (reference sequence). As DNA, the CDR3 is TGTGCCAGCAGCTTGCAACAAGCGGGAATCCACGAGCAGTACTTC. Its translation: CASSLQQAGIHEQYF.

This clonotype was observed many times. The CDR3 DNA follows: TGTGCCAGCAGTTTTACCCAGGGGGATGGCTATGGCTACACCTTC. Its protein product is CASSFTQGDGYGYTF. V gene TRBV12-3 or TRBV12-4 combines with J gene TRBJ1-2; 7 bases are a match to TRBD1. CDR3 size: 15 residues. V gave up 3 bases and J gave up 4 bases; unmatched junction bases: 8.

The CDR3 loop reads CASSLNPPRGFNYGYTF. CDR3 DNA: TGTGCCAGCAGCTTAAATCCACCTAGGGGTTTTAACTATGGCTACACCTTC. The rearrangement uses TRBV7-3 and TRBJ1-2; possible D gene TRBD1, 5 bases. CDR1 and CDR2 from the germline V gene are SGHTA and FQGTGA. The CDR3 sequence is 17 residues long. V was shortened by 1 base and J by 1 base, with 16 bases between the two germline ends.

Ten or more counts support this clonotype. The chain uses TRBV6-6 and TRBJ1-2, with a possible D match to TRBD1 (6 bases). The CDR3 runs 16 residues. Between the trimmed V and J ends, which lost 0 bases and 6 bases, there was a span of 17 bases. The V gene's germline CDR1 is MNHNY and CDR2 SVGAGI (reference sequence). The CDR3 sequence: CASSYSQGGGIDGYTF. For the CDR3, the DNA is TGTGCCAGCAGTTACTCGCAGGGAGGGGGGATTGATGGCTACACCTTC.

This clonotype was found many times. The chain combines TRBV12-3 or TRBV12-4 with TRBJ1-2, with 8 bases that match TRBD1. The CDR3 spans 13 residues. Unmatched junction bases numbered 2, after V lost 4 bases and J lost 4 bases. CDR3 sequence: CASSYDRGYGYTF. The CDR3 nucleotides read TGTGCCAGCAGTTACGACAGGGGCTATGGCTACACCTTC.

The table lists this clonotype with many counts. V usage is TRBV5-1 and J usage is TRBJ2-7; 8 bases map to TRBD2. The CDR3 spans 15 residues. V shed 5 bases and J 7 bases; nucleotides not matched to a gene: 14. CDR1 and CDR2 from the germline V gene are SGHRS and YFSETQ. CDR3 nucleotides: TGCGCCAGCAGTAACGATGGTGGACTAGCTCGGGAGCAGTACTTC. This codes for CASSNDGGLAREQYF. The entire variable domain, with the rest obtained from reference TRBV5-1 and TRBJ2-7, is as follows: KAGVTQTPRYLIKTRGQQVTLSCSPISGHRSVSWYQQTPGQGLQFLFEYFSETQRNKGNFPGRFSGRQFSNSRSEMNVSTLELGDSALYLCASSNDGGLAREQYFGPGTRLTVT.

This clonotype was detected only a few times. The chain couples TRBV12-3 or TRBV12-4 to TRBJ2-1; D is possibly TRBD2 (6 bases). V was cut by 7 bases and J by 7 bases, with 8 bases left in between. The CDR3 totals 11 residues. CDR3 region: CASNGGNEQFF. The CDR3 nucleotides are TGTGCCAGCAACGGGGGAAATGAGCAGTTCTTC.

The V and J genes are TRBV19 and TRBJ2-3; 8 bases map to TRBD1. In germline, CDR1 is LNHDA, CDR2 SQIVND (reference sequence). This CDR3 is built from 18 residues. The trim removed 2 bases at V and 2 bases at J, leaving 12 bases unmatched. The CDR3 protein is CASSILLTRQGITDTQYF. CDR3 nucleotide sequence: TGTGCCAGTAGTATATTGTTAACGAGACAGGGGATCACAGATACGCAGTATTTT.

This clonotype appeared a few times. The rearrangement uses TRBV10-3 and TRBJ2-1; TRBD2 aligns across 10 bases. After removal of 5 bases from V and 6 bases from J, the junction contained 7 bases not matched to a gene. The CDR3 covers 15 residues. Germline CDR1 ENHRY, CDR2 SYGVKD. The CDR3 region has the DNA TGTGCCATCAGTAAACTAGCGGGAACCACCAATGAGCAGTTCTTC. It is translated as CAISKLAGTTNEQFF.

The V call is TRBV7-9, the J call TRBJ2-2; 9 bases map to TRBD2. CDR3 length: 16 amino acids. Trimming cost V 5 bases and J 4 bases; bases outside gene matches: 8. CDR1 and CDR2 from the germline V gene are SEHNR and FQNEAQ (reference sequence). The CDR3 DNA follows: TGTGCCAGCAGCGTACCTAGCGGGACGAGCACCGGGGAGCTGTTTTTT. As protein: CASSVPSGTSTGELFF.

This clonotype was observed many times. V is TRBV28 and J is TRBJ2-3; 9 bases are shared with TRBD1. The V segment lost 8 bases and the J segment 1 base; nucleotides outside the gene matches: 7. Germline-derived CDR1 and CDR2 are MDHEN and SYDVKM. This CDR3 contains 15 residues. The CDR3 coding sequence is TGTGCCAGCGGCACAGGGGGCGCAGGCACAGATACGCAGTATTTT. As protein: CASGTGGAGTDTQYF.

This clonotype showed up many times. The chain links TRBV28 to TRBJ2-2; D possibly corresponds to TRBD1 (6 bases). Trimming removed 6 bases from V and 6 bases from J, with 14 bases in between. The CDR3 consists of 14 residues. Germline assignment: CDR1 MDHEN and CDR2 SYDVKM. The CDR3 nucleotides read TGTGCCAGCAGCACAGGGTTTTGGTCCGGGGAGCTGTTTTTT. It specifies CASSTGFWSGELFF.

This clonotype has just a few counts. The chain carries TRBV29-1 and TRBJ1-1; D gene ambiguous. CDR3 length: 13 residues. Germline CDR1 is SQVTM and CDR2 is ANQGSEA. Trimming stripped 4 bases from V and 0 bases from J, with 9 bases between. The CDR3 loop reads CSVVREMNTEAFF. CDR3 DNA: TGCAGCGTTGTGAGGGAAATGAACACTGAAGCTTTCTTT.

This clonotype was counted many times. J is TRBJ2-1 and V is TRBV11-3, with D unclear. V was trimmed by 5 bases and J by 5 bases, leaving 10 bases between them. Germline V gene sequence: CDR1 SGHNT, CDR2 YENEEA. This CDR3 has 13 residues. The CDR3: CASSTPRHNEQFF. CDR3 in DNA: TGTGCCAGCAGCACACCCCGGCACAATGAGCAGTTCTTC.

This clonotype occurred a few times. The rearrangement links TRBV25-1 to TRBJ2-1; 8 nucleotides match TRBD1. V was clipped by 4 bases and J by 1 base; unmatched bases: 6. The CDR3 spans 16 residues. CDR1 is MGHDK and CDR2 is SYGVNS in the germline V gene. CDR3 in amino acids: CASSAGTGGSYNEQFF. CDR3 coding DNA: TGTGCCAGCAGTGCCGGGACAGGAGGTTCCTACAATGAGCAGTTCTTC.